One and the same sample provided the 28 T cell receptor beta chains below, sequenced in a study of T cell responses to AZD1222 COVID-19 vaccine. Produced via immunoSEQ multiplex PCR; TCRdb's table is partial and in-frame only. The data hold 150,000 to 250,000 clones, with 80% to 95% observed a single time. Source: peripheral blood, taken 28 days after the second AZD1222 dose. The receptors originated from an adult who received the AZD1222 COVID-19 vaccine.

The V and J genes are TRBV2 and TRBJ1-2; D gene ambiguous. The germline gives CDR1 SNHLY, CDR2 FYNNEI. This CDR3 is 16 amino acids long. With 4 bases removed from V and 0 bases from J, the gap between germline ends came to 15 bases. The CDR3 nucleotides are TGTGCCAGCAGTGGATATGGCAGGCGACCTAACTATGGCTACACCTTC. Encoded protein: CASSGYGRRPNYGYTF. Based on the CDR3 plus reference TRBV2 and TRBJ1-2, the full variable domain is EPEVTQTPSHQVTQMGQEVILRCVPISNHLYFYWYRQILGQKVEFLVSFYNNEISEKSEIFDDQFSVERPDGSNFTLKIRSTKLEDSAMYFCASSGYGRRPNYGYTFGSGTRLTVV.

The chain links TRBV6-5 to TRBJ2-3, with D unresolved. Trimming took off 4 bases at V and 1 base at J, with 6 bases between the two ends. The CDR3 is made up of 13 amino acids. Germline CDR1 and CDR2: MNHEY and SVGAGI. The CDR3 protein is CASSLGGTDTQYF. CDR3 bases: TGTGCCAGCAGTTTAGGCGGCACAGATACGCAGTATTTT.

This rearrangement joins TRBV2 to TRBJ1-1; TRBD1 is a possible D gene (6 bases). The CDR3 has 14 amino acids. Germline V gene lookup returns CDR1 SNHLY and CDR2 FYNNEI. Trimming left V 7 bases short and J 5 bases short, with 17 bases between. The CDR3 nucleotides read TGTGCCAGCATCAGGACAGATCAGGGGACTGAAGCTTTCTTT. Its translation: CASIRTDQGTEAFF.

This clone was counted a few times. The chain employs TRBV25-1 and TRBJ1-4; no clear D. The CDR3 has 14 residues. V lost 10 bases and J 0 bases, leaving 12 bases between the germline ends. In germline, CDR1 is MGHDK, CDR2 SYGVNS. Written as DNA, the CDR3 is TGTGCCACCTTAAGGTTTGCAACTAATGAAAAACTGTTTTTT. Residues: CATLRFATNEKLFF.

This chain joins TRBV18 and TRBJ1-1, with D perhaps matching TRBD1 (5 bases). Germline assignment: CDR1 KGHSH and CDR2 LQKENI. Trimming removed 3 bases at V and 0 bases at J, with 14 bases between. The CDR3 extends over 16 amino acids. In DNA form, the CDR3 reads TGTGCCAGCTCACCCCGAGGGGCGGACTTGAACACTGAAGCTTTCTTT. It encodes CASSPRGADLNTEAFF. The full variable domain, completed using reference TRBV18 and TRBJ1-1, is NAGVMQNPRHLVRRRGQEARLRCSPMKGHSHVYWYRQLPEEGLKFMVYLQKENIIDESGMPKERFSAEFPKEGPSILRIQQVVRGDSAAYFCASSPRGADLNTEAFFGQGTRLTVV.

The genes are TRBV19 and TRBJ1-2; D unclear. The CDR3 consists of 13 residues. Germline-derived CDR1 and CDR2 are LNHDA and SQIVND (reference sequence). V dropped 3 bases and J dropped 3 bases, with 8 bases sitting between them. The DNA for the CDR3 is TGTGCCAGTAGTATCGGGCAGTACTATGGCTACACCTTC. Amino acids: CASSIGQYYGYTF.

The chain is built from TRBV5-4 and TRBJ1-4; no reliable D call. V was shortened by 0 bases and J by 6 bases, with 9 bases between the two germline ends. Germline V gene sequence: CDR1 SGHNT, CDR2 YYREEE (reference sequence). CDR3 length: 14 residues. CDR3 loop: CASSLEGYDEKLFF. CDR3 coding DNA: TGTGCCAGCAGCTTGGAGGGTTACGATGAAAAACTGTTTTTT. The full variable domain, completed using reference TRBV5-4 and TRBJ1-4, is ETGVTQSPTHLIKTRGQQVTLRCSSQSGHNTVSWYQQALGQGPQFIFQYYREEENGRGNFPPRFSGLQFPNYSSELNVNALELDDSALYLCASSLEGYDEKLFFGSGTQLSVL.

The chain combines TRBV11-2 with TRBJ1-3; D is unresolved. Trimming cost V 1 base and J 4 bases, with 8 bases left between them. The CDR3 length is 14 residues. Germline lookup yields CDR1 SGHAT and CDR2 FQNNGV. As DNA, the CDR3 is TGTGCCAGCAGCTTAGTTTCCCACGGAAACACCATATATTTT. This sequence encodes CASSLVSHGNTIYF.

The chain is built from TRBV7-6 and TRBJ1-6, with a tentative D call TRBD1 (5 bases). The V end was cut by 1 base, the J end by 9 bases, with 13 bases between. The germline V gene encodes CDR1 SGHVS and CDR2 FNYEAQ. This CDR3 comprises 15 residues. The CDR3 nucleotides are TGTGCCAGCAGCTTAGGACAGCTGATAGCTTCACCCCTCCACTTT. The encoded protein is CASSLGQLIASPLHF.

This chain uses TRBV5-1 with TRBJ1-2; D gene ambiguous. V was shortened by 0 bases and J by 1 base, with 7 bases between the two germline ends. The CDR3 loop spans 14 amino acids. The germline CDR1 and CDR2 sequences are SGHRS and YFSETQ. Here the CDR3 DNA reads TGCGCCAGCAGCTTGGGAGATTTTAACTATGGCTACACCTTC. Encoded protein: CASSLGDFNYGYTF. Looking up the rest from reference TRBV5-1 and TRBJ1-2 gives the full variable domain: KAGVTQTPRYLIKTRGQQVTLSCSPISGHRSVSWYQQTPGQGLQFLFEYFSETQRNKGNFPGRFSGRQFSNSRSEMNVSTLELGDSALYLCASSLGDFNYGYTFGSGTRLTVV.

This chain links TRBV7-3 with TRBJ2-2, with D maybe TRBD2 (5 bases). The V gene's germline CDR1 is SGHTA and CDR2 FQGTGA. The V gene lost 5 bases and the J gene lost 8 bases, with 15 bases spanning the gap. The CDR3 extends over 14 amino acids. The CDR3 region is CASSRDYQPGELFF. The CDR3 DNA reads as TGTGCCAGCAGCCGAGACTACCAGCCAGGGGAGCTGTTTTTT. The full variable domain, rest sourced from reference TRBV7-3 and TRBJ2-2, is GAGVSQTPSNKVTEKGKYVELRCDPISGHTALYWYRQSLGQGPEFLIYFQGTGAADDSGLPNDRFFAVRPEGSVSTLKIQRTERGDSAVYLCASSRDYQPGELFFGEGSRLTVL.

Points on this clone: The identical CDR3 is also encoded by other nucleotide sequences in the sample. This chain connects TRBV24-1 to TRBJ1-5; no clear D. Trimming took off 3 bases at V and 0 bases at J, with 5 bases between the two ends. Germline-derived CDR1 and CDR2 are KGHDR and SFDVKD. The CDR3 totals 14 residues. CDR3 residues: CATSDVDSNQPQHF. For the CDR3, the DNA is TGTGCCACCAGTGATGTGGATAGCAATCAGCCCCAGCATTTT.

The genes are TRBV11-3 and TRBJ2-3; D remains unclear. Germline CDR1 is SGHNT and CDR2 is YENEEA. The CDR3 has 14 residues. Trimming left V 1 base short and J 0 bases short, with 5 bases between. Here the CDR3 DNA reads TGTGCCAGCAGCTTAGCGGCGAGCACAGATACGCAGTATTTT. Its translation is CASSLAASTDTQYF.

Here the CDR3 reads CASSSTPGNTIYF. The CDR3 bases are TGTGCCAGCAGCTCGACCCCTGGAAACACCATATATTTT. The chain has TRBV7-2 and TRBJ1-3; D ambiguous. The CDR3 contains 13 residues. CDR1 is SGHTA, CDR2 FQGNSA, per germline. The ends were cut back, 4 bases at V and 2 bases at J, with 6 bases in the middle.

The chain joins TRBV3-1 (or the pseudogene TRBV3-2) to TRBJ1-1; a possible D gene is TRBD1 (5 bases). The CDR3 runs to 14 residues. Germline V gives CDR1 LGHDT, CDR2 YNNKEL (reference sequence). Trimming removed 2 bases at V and 5 bases at J, with 12 bases between. CDR3 region: CASSQSYRGTEAFF. The CDR3 DNA reads as TGTGCCAGCAGCCAATCGTATCGGGGGACTGAAGCTTTCTTT.

The V and J genes are TRBV4-1 and TRBJ1-1; D gene ambiguous. Germline V gene lookup returns CDR1 MGHRA and CDR2 YSYEKL. V lost 2 bases to trimming and J lost 0 bases, with 13 bases between them. CDR3 length equals 16 residues. The CDR3 region has the DNA TGCGCCAGCAGCCAAAGAACTCTAGGGATGAACACTGAAGCTTTCTTT. It encodes CASSQRTLGMNTEAFF.

V gene TRBV11-3 combines with J gene TRBJ1-2; D possibly corresponds to TRBD1 (6 bases). Germline-derived CDR1 and CDR2 are SGHNT and YENEEA. There are 15 residues in the CDR3. Trimming pared 5 bases from V and 0 bases from J, leaving 13 bases between. CDR3 in amino acids: CASSPRGDSNYGYTF. CDR3 DNA: TGTGCCAGCAGCCCGAGGGGGGATTCTAACTATGGCTACACCTTC.

V usage is TRBV2 and J usage is TRBJ2-2, with a possible D match to TRBD2 (6 bases). Germline assignment: CDR1 SNHLY and CDR2 FYNNEI. V lost 6 bases and J lost 10, with 9 bases in between. This CDR3 has 11 amino acids. CDR3 region: CASRRGAELFF. The CDR3 DNA sequence: TGTGCCAGCAGGCGGGGTGCGGAGCTGTTTTTT.

Details on this clone: This sample includes further DNA sequences coding for the same CDR3. CDR3 sequence reads: CASSLGGSSYNEQFF. Here the CDR3 DNA reads TGCGCCAGCAGCTTGGGCGGGAGCTCCTACAATGAGCAGTTCTTC. The J gene is TRBJ2-1, the V gene TRBV5-1; 7 bases agree with TRBD2. Looked up from germline, CDR1 is SGHRS and CDR2 is YFSETQ. V gave up 0 bases and J gave up 0 bases; unmatched junction bases: 0. The CDR3 covers 15 residues.

A single count supports this clone. The chain couples TRBV3-1 (or the pseudogene TRBV3-2) to TRBJ1-2; D remains ambiguous. There are 13 residues in the CDR3. Germline V gives CDR1 LGHDT, CDR2 YNNKEL (reference sequence). V was clipped by 0 bases and J by 8 bases, with 10 bases between them. The CDR3 sequence is CASSQERTRGYTF. The CDR3 nucleotides read TGTGCCAGCAGCCAAGAACGGACGAGGGGCTACACCTTC.

The J gene is TRBJ1-5, the V gene TRBV6-2 or TRBV6-3; D perhaps matches TRBD1 (5 bases). The length of the CDR3 is 15 residues. CDR1 is MNHEY and CDR2 is SVGEGT in the germline V gene. The ends were cut back, 5 bases at V and 4 bases at J, with 15 bases in the middle. The CDR3 DNA reads as TGTGCCAGCAGTACAGGAGCCCTTGGGAATCAGCCCCAGCATTTT. It encodes CASSTGALGNQPQHF.

This clone was recorded only once. The rearrangement uses TRBV3-1 (or the pseudogene TRBV3-2) and TRBJ2-7; 9 positions agree with TRBD2. Germline CDR1 reads LGHDT; CDR2 reads YNNKEL (reference sequence). The CDR3 totals 16 residues. V lost 0 bases to trimming and J lost 3 bases; unmatched junction nucleotides: 6. CDR3 loop: CASSQDFLAGIYEQYF. Here the CDR3 DNA reads TGTGCCAGCAGCCAAGATTTCCTAGCGGGGATCTACGAGCAGTACTTC.

The chain recombines TRBV18 with TRBJ1-2; D is undetermined. V lost 3 bases and J 11 bases, leaving 19 bases between the germline ends. CDR3 length: 14 residues. Germline-derived CDR1 and CDR2 are KGHSH and LQKENI. The CDR3, as DNA: TGTGCCAGCTCACCCATAGACGGAGCCTTGGGGTACACCTTC. Its translation: CASSPIDGALGYTF. Complete variable domain (other parts from reference TRBV18 and TRBJ1-2): NAGVMQNPRHLVRRRGQEARLRCSPMKGHSHVYWYRQLPEEGLKFMVYLQKENIIDESGMPKERFSAEFPKEGPSILRIQQVVRGDSAAYFCASSPIDGALGYTFGSGTRLTVV.

This CDR3 is CASSLRGALTDTQYF. The DNA for the CDR3 is TGCGCCAGCAGCTTGCGAGGGGCACTCACAGATACGCAGTATTTT. The chain joins TRBV5-1 to TRBJ2-3, with D possibly called TRBD1 or TRBD2 (5 bases each). Germline V gives CDR1 SGHRS, CDR2 YFSETQ. CDR3 length: 15 residues. The V end lost 1 base, the J end lost 2 bases, and 11 bases lay between the germline ends.

This chain uses TRBV29-1 with TRBJ1-4, with D perhaps TRBD1 (6 bases). The CDR3 consists of 14 residues. The V end was cut by 2 bases, the J end by 9 bases, with 16 bases between. CDR1 is SQVTM and CDR2 is ANQGSEA in the germline V gene. DNA of the CDR3: TGCAGCGTTGAACTCCAAACGAGGGGGAAAAAACTGTTTTTT. This codes for CSVELQTRGKKLFF. The variable domain in full, completed from reference TRBV29-1 and TRBJ1-4, reads SAVISQKPSRDICQRGTSLTIQCQVDSQVTMMFWYRQQPGQSLTLIATANQGSEATYESGFVIDKFPISRPNLTFSTLTVSNMSPEDSSIYLCSVELQTRGKKLFFGSGTQLSVL.

This clone was seen a single time. J is TRBJ2-2 and V is TRBV19; weak D call: TRBD2 (5 bases). The CDR3 is 16 residues long. CDR1 is LNHDA and CDR2 is SQIVND in the germline V gene (reference sequence). V was trimmed by 3 bases and J by 8 bases, leaving 19 bases between them. The CDR3 sequence: CASSMPGSSVPGELFF. Here the CDR3 DNA reads TGTGCCAGTAGTATGCCGGGATCAAGTGTTCCGGGGGAGCTGTTTTTT.

CDR3 bases: TGTGCCAGTACACCAGGGTCAACATGGCAGCCCCAGCATTTT. Its protein is CASTPGSTWQPQHF. This sequence joins TRBV19 and TRBJ1-5; D might be TRBD1 (5 bases). V lost 7 bases, J lost 7 bases, and 17 bases lay in between. This CDR3 is 14 amino acids long. In germline, CDR1 is LNHDA, CDR2 SQIVND (reference sequence).

The CDR3 DNA follows: TGTGCCAGCAGTTACTCACGGCAGCATAATTCACCCCTCCACTTT. Translating gives CASSYSRQHNSPLHF. This chain links TRBV6-2 or TRBV6-3 with TRBJ1-6; D uncertain. Germline assignment: CDR1 MNHEY and CDR2 SVGEGT. Trimming left V 0 bases short and J 5 bases short, with 8 bases between. The CDR3 is 15 residues long.